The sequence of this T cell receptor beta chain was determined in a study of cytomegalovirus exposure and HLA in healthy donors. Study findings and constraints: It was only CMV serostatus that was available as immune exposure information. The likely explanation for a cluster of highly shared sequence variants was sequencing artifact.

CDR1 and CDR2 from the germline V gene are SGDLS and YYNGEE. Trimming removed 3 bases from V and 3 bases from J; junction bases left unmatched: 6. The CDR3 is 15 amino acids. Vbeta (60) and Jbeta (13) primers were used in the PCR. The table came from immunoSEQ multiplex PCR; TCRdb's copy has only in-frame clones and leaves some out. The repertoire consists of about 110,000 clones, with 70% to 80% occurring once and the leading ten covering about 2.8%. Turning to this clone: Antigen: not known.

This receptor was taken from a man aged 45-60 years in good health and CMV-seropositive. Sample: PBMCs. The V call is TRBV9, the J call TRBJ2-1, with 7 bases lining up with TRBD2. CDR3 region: CASSASSGLYNEQFF. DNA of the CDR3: TGTGCCAGCAGCGCCTCTAGCGGACTCTACAATGAGCAGTTCTTC. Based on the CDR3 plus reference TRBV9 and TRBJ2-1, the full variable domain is DSGVTQTPKHLITATGQRVTLRCSPRSGDLSVYWYQQSLDQGLQFLIQYYNGEERAKGNILERFSAQQFPDLHSELNLSSLELGDSALYFCASSASSGLYNEQFFGPGTRLTVL.